Following are 3 T cell receptor beta chains from one sample sequenced in a study of read filtering for tumor transcriptome and immune sequencing. This library used roughly 370 ng RNA and molecular barcoded adaptors spanning alpha/delta and beta/gamma chains. TCRdb ran MiXCR on the reads and lists one entry per CDR3 protein. Of about 86,000 distinct CDR3 sequences listed, more than 9% are singletons. Sequenced sample: a population of CD138-negative cells sorted from bone marrow. The receptors originated from a donor at least 40 years old with multiple myeloma.

This clonotype was picked up many times. The chain combines TRBV6-5 with TRBJ1-1; D is uncertain. The CDR3 consists of 16 residues. Germline V lookup: CDR1 MNHEY, CDR2 SVGAGI. V gave up 0 bases and J gave up 0 bases, with 11 bases separating them. CDR3 in DNA: TGTGCCAGCAGTTACTCGTGGACTAGCTTGAACACTGAAGCTTTCTTT. It yields the protein CASSYSWTSLNTEAFF.

Worth noting for this clonotype: A much bigger clone sits one base away, suggesting this may be a read error. The V gene is TRBV5-1, the J gene TRBJ2-3; maybe TRBD2 (6 bases). V lost 4 bases and J 1 base, leaving 13 bases between the germline ends. The CDR3 is made up of 15 amino acids. Germline loops: CDR1 SGHRS, CDR2 YFSETQ. CDR3 coding DNA: TGCGCCAGCAGCGAGGGACTTTCGGGCACAGATACGCAGTATTTT. It encodes CASSEGLSGTDTQYF.

The chain has TRBV6-7 and TRBJ1-1, with D unclear. TRBV6-7 carries the ORF label, with uncertain function. CDR3 length: 13 residues. The V end was cut by 5 bases, the J end by 7 bases, with 14 bases between. CDR3 DNA: TGTGCCAGCAGTGAAATGAGGGTGATTGAAGCTTTCTTT. Translated: CASSEMRVIEAFF.